This T cell receptor (beta chain) is drawn from a study of shared clonotypes between healthy human individuals. Study-level points and caveats: Genetic and exposure-history diversity was limited by the small donor number. Several donors showed sharing of 4.5% to 6% of naive CD4 clonotypes.

A CD45RA-negative memory subset and a CD45RA+ naive subset were separated from the CD4+ cells. Some 30,000 T cell genomes (about 210 ng DNA) went into each sorted-subset replicate. The repertoire was sequenced with immunoSEQ multiplex PCR; TCRdb's copy has only in-frame clones and lacks some. The table records around 1,000,000 clones, approximately 80% of them present only once. Turning to this clone: Its cognate antigen is unknown.

Trimming pared 4 bases from V and 4 bases from J, leaving 11 bases between. The CDR3 consists of 13 residues. Germline V gene sequence: CDR1 MNHEY, CDR2 SMNVEV (reference sequence). The receptor was isolated from a man aged 18 to 30 in good health. Some clones in this sample may be carry-over from other donors' samples. The sample was memory CD4+ T cells from PBMCs. Sample subset: CD45RA-negative fraction. V is TRBV27 and J is TRBJ2-7; D remains unclear. CDR3 in DNA: TGTGCCAGCAGTTCCACCTCAGGTTACGAGCAGTACTTC. Translating gives CASSSTSGYEQYF.